This T cell receptor (beta chain) was identified during a study of regulatory T cells in long-lasting Graves disease. Researchers made TCR beta libraries by using iRepertoire HTBI primers and running Arm-PCR on CDR3 regions. TCRdb reprocessed the multiplex PCR reads via MiXCR and lists one record per CDR3 protein. This sample has roughly 400,000 distinct CDR3 sequences; less than 25% occur once, and the top ten carry 20%. V dropped 4 bases and J dropped 2 bases, with 9 bases sitting between them. The CDR3 contains 13 residues. In germline, CDR1 is DFQATT, CDR2 SNEGSKA (reference sequence). Study findings and constraints: There were preferences for TRBV28, TRBJ1-2 and TRBJ2-5 in persistent disease.

This clonotype has more than one count but fewer than ten. The antigen remains unidentified. Documented time point: persistent/refractory GD, antithyroid drugs over 5 years with positive TRAb. Making the TCR library involved RNA that had been extracted from PBMCs. The J gene is TRBJ1-3, the V gene TRBV20-1; D gene ambiguous. The TCR comes from a female donor with Graves disease. The sequences come from peripheral blood mononuclear cells (PBMCs), collected when the disease was refractory, from a patient treated with antithyroid drugs. The chain's CDR3 is CSAITDPGNTIYF. The CDR3 bases are TGCAGTGCTATAACAGATCCTGGAAACACCATATATTTT.